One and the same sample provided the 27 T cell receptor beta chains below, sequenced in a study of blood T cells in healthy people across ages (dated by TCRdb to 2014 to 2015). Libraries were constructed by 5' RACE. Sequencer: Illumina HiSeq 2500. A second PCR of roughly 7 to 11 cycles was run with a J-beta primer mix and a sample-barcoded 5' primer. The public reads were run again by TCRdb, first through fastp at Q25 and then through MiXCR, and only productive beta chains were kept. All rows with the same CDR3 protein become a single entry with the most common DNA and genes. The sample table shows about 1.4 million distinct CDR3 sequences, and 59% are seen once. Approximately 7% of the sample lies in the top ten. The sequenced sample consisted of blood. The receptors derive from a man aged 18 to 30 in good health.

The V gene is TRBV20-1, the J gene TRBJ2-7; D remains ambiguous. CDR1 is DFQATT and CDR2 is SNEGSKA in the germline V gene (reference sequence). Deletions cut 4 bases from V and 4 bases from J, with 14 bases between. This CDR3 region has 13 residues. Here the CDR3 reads CSATDGKGYEQYF. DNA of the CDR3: TGCAGTGCTACAGATGGGAAGGGATACGAGCAGTACTTC.

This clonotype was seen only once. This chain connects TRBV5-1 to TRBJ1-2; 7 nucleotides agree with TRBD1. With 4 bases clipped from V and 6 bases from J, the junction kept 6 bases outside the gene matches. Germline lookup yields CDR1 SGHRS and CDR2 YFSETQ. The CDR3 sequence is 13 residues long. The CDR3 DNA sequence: TGCGCCAGCAGCAGCGGGACAGATAATGGCTACACCTTC. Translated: CASSSGTDNGYTF.

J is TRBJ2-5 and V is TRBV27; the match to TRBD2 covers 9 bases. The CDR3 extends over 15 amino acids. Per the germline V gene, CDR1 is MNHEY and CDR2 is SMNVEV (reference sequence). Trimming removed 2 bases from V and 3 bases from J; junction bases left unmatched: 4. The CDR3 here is CASSLVAGEKETQYF. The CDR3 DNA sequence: TGTGCCAGCAGTTTAGTAGCGGGAGAGAAAGAGACCCAGTACTTC.

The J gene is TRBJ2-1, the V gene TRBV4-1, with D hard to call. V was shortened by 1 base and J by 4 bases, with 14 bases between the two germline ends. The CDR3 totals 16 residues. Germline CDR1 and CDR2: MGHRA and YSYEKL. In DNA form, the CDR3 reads TGCGCCAGCAGCCAAGTCTTCGTCGCAGGTTACAATGAGCAGTTCTTC. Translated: CASSQVFVAGYNEQFF.

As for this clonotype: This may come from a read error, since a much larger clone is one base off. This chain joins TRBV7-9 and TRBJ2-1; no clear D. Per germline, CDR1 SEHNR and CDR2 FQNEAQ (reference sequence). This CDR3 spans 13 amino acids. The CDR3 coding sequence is TGTGCCAGCAGCTTCCGGGCCTACAATGAGCAGTTATTC. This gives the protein CASSFRAYNEQLF.

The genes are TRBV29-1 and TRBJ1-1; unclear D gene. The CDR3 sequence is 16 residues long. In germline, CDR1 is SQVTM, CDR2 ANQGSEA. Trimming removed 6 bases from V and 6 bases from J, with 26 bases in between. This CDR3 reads CSVPHFGQPVKAEAFF. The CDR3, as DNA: TGCAGCGTGCCTCACTTCGGGCAGCCAGTGAAGGCTGAAGCTTTCTTT.

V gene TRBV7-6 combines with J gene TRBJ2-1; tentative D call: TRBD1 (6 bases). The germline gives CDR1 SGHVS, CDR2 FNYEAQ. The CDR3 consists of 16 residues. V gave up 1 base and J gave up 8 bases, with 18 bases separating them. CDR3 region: CASSLVRAGEGYEQFF. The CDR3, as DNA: TGTGCCAGCAGCTTAGTTAGGGCAGGGGAAGGTTATGAGCAGTTCTTC.

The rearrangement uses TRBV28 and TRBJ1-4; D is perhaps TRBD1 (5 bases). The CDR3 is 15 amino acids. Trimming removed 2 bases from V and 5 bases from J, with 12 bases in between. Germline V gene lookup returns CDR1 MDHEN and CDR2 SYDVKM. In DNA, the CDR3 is TGTGCCAGCAGTTTAACCGGGGCCCTAAATGAAAAACTGTTTTTT. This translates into CASSLTGALNEKLFF.

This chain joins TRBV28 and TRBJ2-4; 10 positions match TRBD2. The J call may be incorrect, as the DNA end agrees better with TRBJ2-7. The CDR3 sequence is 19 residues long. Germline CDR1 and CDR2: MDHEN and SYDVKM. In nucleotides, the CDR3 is TGTGCCAGCGATGGGACGGGCCTTACTAGCGGGAATCTGTACCACGAGCAGTACTTC. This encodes CASDGTGLTSGNLYHEQYF.

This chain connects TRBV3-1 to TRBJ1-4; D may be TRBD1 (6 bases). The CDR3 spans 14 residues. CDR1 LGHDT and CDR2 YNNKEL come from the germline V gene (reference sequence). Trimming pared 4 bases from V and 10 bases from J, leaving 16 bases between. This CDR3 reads CASSPGTRAIKLFF. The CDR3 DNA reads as TGTGCCAGCAGCCCCGGGACAAGGGCCATAAAACTGTTTTTT.

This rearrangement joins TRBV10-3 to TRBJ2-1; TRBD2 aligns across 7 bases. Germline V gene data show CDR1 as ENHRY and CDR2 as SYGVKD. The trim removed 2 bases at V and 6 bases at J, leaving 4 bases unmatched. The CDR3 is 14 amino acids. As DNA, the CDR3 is TGTGCCATCAGTGAGCTAGCGGAGGCCAATGAGCAGTTCTTC. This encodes CAISELAEANEQFF.

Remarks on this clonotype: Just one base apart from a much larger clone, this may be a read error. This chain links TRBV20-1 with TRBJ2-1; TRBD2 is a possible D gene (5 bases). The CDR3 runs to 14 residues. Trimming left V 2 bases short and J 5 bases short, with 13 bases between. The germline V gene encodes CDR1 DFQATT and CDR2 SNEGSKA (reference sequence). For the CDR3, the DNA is TGCAGTGCTAGATCCCTTACTAGAGACAATGAGCAGTTCTTC. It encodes CSARSLTRDNEQFF.

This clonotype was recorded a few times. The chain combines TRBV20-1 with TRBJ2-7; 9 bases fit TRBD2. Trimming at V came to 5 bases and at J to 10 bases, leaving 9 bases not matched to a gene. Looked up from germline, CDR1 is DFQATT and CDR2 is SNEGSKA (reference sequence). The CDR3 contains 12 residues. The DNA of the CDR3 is TGCAGTGCTGCACCGGGACTAGCTGACCAGTACTTC. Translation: CSAAPGLADQYF.

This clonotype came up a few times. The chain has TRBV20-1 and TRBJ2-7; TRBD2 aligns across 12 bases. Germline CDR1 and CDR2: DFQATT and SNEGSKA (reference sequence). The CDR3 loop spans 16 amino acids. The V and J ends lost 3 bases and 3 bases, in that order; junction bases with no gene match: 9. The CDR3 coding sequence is TGCAGTGCTAGGGGGCCGACTAGCGGGGGCCTCTACGAGCAGTACTTC. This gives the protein CSARGPTSGGLYEQYF.

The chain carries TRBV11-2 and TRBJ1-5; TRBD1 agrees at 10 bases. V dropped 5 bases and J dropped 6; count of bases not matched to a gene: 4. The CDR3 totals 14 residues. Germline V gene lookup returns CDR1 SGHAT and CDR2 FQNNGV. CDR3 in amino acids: CASSTGTGVQPQHF. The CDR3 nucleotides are TGTGCCAGCAGCACCGGGACAGGGGTTCAGCCCCAGCATTTT. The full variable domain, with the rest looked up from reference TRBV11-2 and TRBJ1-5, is EAGVAQSPRYKIIEKRQSVAFWCNPISGHATLYWYQQILGQGPKLLIQFQNNGVVDDSQLPKDRFSAERLKGVDSTLKIQPAKLEDSAVYLCASSTGTGVQPQHFGDGTRLSIL.

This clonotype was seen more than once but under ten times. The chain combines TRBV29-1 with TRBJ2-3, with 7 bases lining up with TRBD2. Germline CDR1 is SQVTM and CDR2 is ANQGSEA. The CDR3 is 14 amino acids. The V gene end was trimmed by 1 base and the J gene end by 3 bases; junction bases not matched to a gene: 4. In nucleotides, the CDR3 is TGCAGCGTTGAAGGATGGCGGGGGACAGATACGCAGTATTTT. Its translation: CSVEGWRGTDTQYF.

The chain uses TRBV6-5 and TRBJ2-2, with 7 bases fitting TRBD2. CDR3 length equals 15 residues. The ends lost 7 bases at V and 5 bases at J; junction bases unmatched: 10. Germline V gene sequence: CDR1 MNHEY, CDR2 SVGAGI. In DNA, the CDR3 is TGTGCCAGCATAAGCGTGGGAGGGAGGACCGGGGAGCTGTTTTTT. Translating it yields CASISVGGRTGELFF.

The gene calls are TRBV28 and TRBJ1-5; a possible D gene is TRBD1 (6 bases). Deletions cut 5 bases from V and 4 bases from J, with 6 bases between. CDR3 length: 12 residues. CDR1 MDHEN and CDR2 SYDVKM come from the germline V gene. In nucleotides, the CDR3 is TGTGCCAGCAGTACAGGGAATCAGCCCCAGCATTTT. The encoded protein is CASSTGNQPQHF.

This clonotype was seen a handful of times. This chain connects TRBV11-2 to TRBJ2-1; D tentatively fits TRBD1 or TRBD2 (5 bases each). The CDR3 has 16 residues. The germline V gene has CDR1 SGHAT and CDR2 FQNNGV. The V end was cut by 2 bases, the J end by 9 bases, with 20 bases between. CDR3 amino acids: CASSLIRGDRRFEQFF. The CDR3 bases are TGTGCCAGCAGCTTAATAAGAGGGGACCGCCGATTTGAGCAGTTCTTC.

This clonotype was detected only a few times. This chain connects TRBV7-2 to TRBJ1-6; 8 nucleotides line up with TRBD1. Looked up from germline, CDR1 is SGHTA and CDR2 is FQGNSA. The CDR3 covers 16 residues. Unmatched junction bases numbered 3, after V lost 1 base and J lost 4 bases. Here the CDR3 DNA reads TGTGCCAGCAGCTTAGACTGGACAGGGTATAATTCACCCCTCCACTTT. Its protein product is CASSLDWTGYNSPLHF. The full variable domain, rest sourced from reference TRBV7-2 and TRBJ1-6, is GAGVSQSPSNKVTEKGKDVELRCDPISGHTALYWYRQSLGQGLEFLIYFQGNSAPDKSGLPSDRFSAERTGGSVSTLTIQRTQQEDSAVYLCASSLDWTGYNSPLHFGNGTRLTVT.

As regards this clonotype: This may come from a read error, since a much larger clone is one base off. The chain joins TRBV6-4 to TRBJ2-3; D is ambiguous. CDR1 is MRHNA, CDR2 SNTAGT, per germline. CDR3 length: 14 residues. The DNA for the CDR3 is TGTGCCGGCAGTGAACTCCATTCCACAGATACGCAGTATTTT. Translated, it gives CAGSELHSTDTQYF.

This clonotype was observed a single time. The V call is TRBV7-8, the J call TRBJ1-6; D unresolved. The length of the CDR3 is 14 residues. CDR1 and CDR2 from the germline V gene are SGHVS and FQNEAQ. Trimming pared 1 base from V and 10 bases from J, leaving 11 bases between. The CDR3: CASSLEGMGSPLHF. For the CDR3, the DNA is TGTGCCAGCAGCTTAGAAGGAATGGGGTCACCCCTCCACTTT. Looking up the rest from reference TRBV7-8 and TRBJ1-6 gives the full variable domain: GAGVSQSPRYKVAKRGQDVALRCDPISGHVSLFWYQQALGQGPEFLTYFQNEAQLDKSGLPSDRFFAERPEGSVSTLKIQRTQQEDSAVYLCASSLEGMGSPLHFGNGTRLTVT.

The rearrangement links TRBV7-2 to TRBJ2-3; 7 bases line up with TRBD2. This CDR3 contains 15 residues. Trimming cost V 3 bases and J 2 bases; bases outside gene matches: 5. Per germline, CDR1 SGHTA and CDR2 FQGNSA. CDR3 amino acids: CASSFQRGDTDTQYF. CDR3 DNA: TGTGCCAGCAGCTTTCAGCGGGGCGACACAGATACGCAGTATTTT.

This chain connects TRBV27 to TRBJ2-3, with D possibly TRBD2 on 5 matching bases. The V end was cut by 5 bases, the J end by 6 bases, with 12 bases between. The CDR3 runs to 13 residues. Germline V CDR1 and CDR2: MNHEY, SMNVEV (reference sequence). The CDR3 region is CASSALGGDTQYF. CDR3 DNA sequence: TGTGCCAGCAGTGCGTTGGGCGGGGATACGCAGTATTTT.

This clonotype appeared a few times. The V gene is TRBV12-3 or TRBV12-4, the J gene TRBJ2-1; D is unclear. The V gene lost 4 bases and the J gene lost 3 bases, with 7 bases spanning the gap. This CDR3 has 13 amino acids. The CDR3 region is CASSSSVYNEQFF. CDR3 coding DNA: TGTGCCAGCAGTTCGTCGGTCTACAATGAGCAGTTCTTC.

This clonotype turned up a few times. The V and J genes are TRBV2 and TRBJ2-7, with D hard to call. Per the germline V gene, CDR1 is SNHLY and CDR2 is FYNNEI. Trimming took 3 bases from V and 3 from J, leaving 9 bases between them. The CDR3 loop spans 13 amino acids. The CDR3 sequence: CASSDAQVYEQYF. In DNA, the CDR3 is TGTGCCAGCAGTGACGCGCAGGTCTACGAGCAGTACTTC.

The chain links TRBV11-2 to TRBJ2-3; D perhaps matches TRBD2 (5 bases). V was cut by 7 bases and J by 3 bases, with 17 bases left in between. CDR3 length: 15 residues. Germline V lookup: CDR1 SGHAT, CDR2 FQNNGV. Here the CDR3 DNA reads TGTGCCAGCATCCTACCTGACTATACAACAGATACGCAGTATTTT. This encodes CASILPDYTTDTQYF.